This TCR beta chain was identified in a study of tumor and adjacent non-tumor tissue in lung cancer. Background on the study: Patients comprised approximately eleven adenocarcinoma, 2 squamous cell carcinoma and 1 small cell lung cancer. Whole-study findings and limits: Normal lung showed higher cumulative top 100 clone frequency than tumor. Tumor TCR diversity, when higher, was linked to shorter survival.

Note on this clonotype: Its target is not known. A much larger clone differs from this one at a single base, so this may be a read error.

Three rounds of nested PCR, following a modified ARM-PCR protocol, produced the TCRbeta library. TCRdb reprocessed the multiplex PCR reads via MiXCR and lists one record per CDR3 protein. The sample yields fewer than 45,000 distinct CDR3 sequences, around 67% seen once. This sample's RNA came from whole unsorted tissue. More than 3 cm separated this lung sample from the edge of the tumor. Newly diagnosed lung cancer patients had thoracic surgery in China, August–late 2014, without prior chemotherapy. What was sequenced was distant non-tumor lung tissue. The receptor comes from a woman aged 40 to 50 with non-small cell lung cancer.

CDR3 nucleotides: TGTGTCAGCAGCGTCGGACATCATAGCAATCAGCCCCAGCATTTT. Translation gives CVSSVGHHSNQPQHF. The V gene is TRBV7-9, the J gene TRBJ1-5; tentatively, D is TRBD1 (5 bases). CDR3 length: 15 amino acids. The germline gives CDR1 SEHNR, CDR2 FQNEAQ (reference sequence).